One sample yielded the 15 T cell receptor beta chains listed below, sequenced in a study of T cell responses to AZD1222 COVID-19 vaccine. Using immunoSEQ multiplex PCR, the repertoire was profiled, and TCRdb retains in-frame clones only, with some absent. The repertoire consists of 45,000 or so clones, with 90% occurring once and the leading ten covering about two fifths. Source: peripheral blood, taken 28 days after the second AZD1222 dose. The receptors stem from an adult who received the AZD1222 COVID-19 vaccine.

The J gene is TRBJ1-5, the V gene TRBV16, with D possibly matching TRBD1 (5 bases). Trimming pared 0 bases from V and 2 bases from J, leaving 8 bases between. Germline CDR1 is KGHSY and CDR2 is FQNENV. The CDR3 is made up of 15 amino acids. CDR3 sequence: CASSQSRGRNQPQHF. The CDR3 nucleotides are TGTGCCAGCAGCCAATCGAGGGGCCGCAATCAGCCCCAGCATTTT.

J is TRBJ1-4 and V is TRBV15; no firm D call. Germline V CDR1 and CDR2: LNHNV, YYDKDF (reference sequence). This CDR3 has 12 amino acids. The V end was cut by 2 bases, the J end by 5 bases, with 3 bases between. CDR3 region: CATSRSNEKLFF. The CDR3 nucleotides are TGTGCCACCAGCAGATCAAATGAAAAACTGTTTTTT.

The J gene is TRBJ1-2, the V gene TRBV15; D gene unclear. Germline V gives CDR1 LNHNV, CDR2 YYDKDF (reference sequence). The CDR3 sequence is 15 residues long. V was shortened by 0 bases and J by 2 bases, with 10 bases between the two germline ends. CDR3 nucleotide sequence: TGTGCCACCAGCAGAGATAGTTTAGGGAACTATGGCTACACCTTC. This sequence encodes CATSRDSLGNYGYTF.

The chain uses TRBV6-5 and TRBJ1-5; maybe TRBD1 (6 bases). Trimming removed 5 bases at V and 2 bases at J, with 13 bases between. Per the germline V gene, CDR1 is MNHEY and CDR2 is SVGAGI. The CDR3 consists of 15 residues. The CDR3 region has the DNA TGTGCCAGCAGTCAGCAGGGGATCGGCAATCAGCCCCAGCATTTT. Its protein product is CASSQQGIGNQPQHF.

The chain combines TRBV9 with TRBJ2-3; the match to TRBD2 covers 9 bases. Germline V gene data show CDR1 as SGDLS and CDR2 as YYNGEE. This CDR3 is built from 17 residues. The V gene end was trimmed by 0 bases and the J gene end by 2 bases; junction bases not matched to a gene: 7. The CDR3 loop reads CASSVGGGGAPTDTQYF. CDR3 DNA: TGTGCCAGCAGCGTAGGAGGCGGGGGGGCCCCCACAGATACGCAGTATTTT.

This rearrangement joins TRBV3-1 (or the pseudogene TRBV3-2) to TRBJ2-2; the match to TRBD1 covers 11 bases. Trimming cost V 6 bases and J 6 bases; bases outside gene matches: 6. This CDR3 has 15 amino acids. In germline, CDR1 is LGHDT, CDR2 YNNKEL (reference sequence). The CDR3 DNA is TGTGCCAGCAGTCCCGGGACAGGGGGGTCCGGGGAGCTGTTTTTT. Protein sequence: CASSPGTGGSGELFF.

V and J are TRBV5-4 and TRBJ2-2, with 11 bases matching TRBD1. Trimming cost V 0 bases and J 3 bases; bases outside gene matches: 4. The length of the CDR3 is 17 residues. In germline, CDR1 is SGHNT, CDR2 YYREEE (reference sequence). CDR3 nucleotides: TGTGCCAGCAGCTTGGGTGGACAGGGGGCGCACACCGGGGAGCTGTTTTTT. It codes for CASSLGGQGAHTGELFF.

This rearrangement joins TRBV2 to TRBJ1-2; D is ambiguous. The CDR3 length is 11 residues. Trimming shortened V by 4 bases and J by 14 bases, and 14 bases separated the two germline ends. The V gene's germline CDR1 is SNHLY and CDR2 FYNNEI. The CDR3 nucleotides read TGTGCCAGCAGTGGACACCTCTATCGAACCTTC. It yields the protein CASSGHLYRTF.

This clone was seen only a few times. V usage is TRBV5-4 and J usage is TRBJ2-3, with a possible D match to TRBD1 (5 bases). Trimming shortened V by 0 bases and J by 10 bases, and 9 bases separated the two germline ends. CDR3 length: 12 amino acids. Germline V lookup: CDR1 SGHNT, CDR2 YYREEE (reference sequence). This CDR3 reads CASSLVQGAQYF. CDR3 DNA sequence: TGTGCCAGCAGCTTGGTGCAGGGCGCGCAGTATTTT.

The chain links TRBV18 to TRBJ1-2; D possibly corresponds to TRBD1 (6 bases). CDR3 length: 15 amino acids. Germline V CDR1 and CDR2: KGHSH, LQKENI. V shed 3 bases and J shed 3 bases, with 14 bases lying between them. In DNA, the CDR3 is TGTGCCAGCTCACCCTTAGGGGGGGGAGACTATGGCTACACCTTC. Translating it yields CASSPLGGGDYGYTF.

This chain connects TRBV6-5 to TRBJ1-5, with D possibly TRBD1 on 5 matching bases. The CDR3 is made up of 15 amino acids. CDR1 and CDR2 from the germline V gene are MNHEY and SVGAGI. Trimming left V 4 bases short and J 10 bases short, with 20 bases between. The CDR3, as DNA: TGTGCCAGCAGTTGGGGTCAGCCTCCAGGGAGCCCCCAGCATTTT. It encodes CASSWGQPPGSPQHF.

The chain uses TRBV7-2 and TRBJ2-3; D not certain. This CDR3 has 15 amino acids. Trimming cost V 1 base and J 0 bases, with 8 bases left between them. Germline V gene lookup returns CDR1 SGHTA and CDR2 FQGNSA. The DNA for the CDR3 is TGTGCCAGCAGCTTAGACGGTCCTAGCACAGATACGCAGTATTTT. The encoded protein is CASSLDGPSTDTQYF.

The chain has TRBV11-3 and TRBJ2-3, with D perhaps TRBD1 or TRBD2 (5 bases each). The CDR3 has 14 residues. Germline CDR1 is SGHNT and CDR2 is YENEEA. V lost 4 bases and J lost 0, with 8 bases in between. The CDR3 sequence is CASSYGGSTDTQYF. The CDR3, as DNA: TGTGCCAGCAGCTATGGGGGAAGCACAGATACGCAGTATTTT.

This clone was counted between two and nine times. The rearrangement joins TRBV7-8 to TRBJ2-5; the match to TRBD1 covers 9 bases. Germline V gene lookup returns CDR1 SGHVS and CDR2 FQNEAQ. The CDR3 is 14 amino acids. The V and J ends lost 5 bases and 5 bases, in that order; junction bases with no gene match: 6. CDR3 amino acids: CASSPGTGRETQYF. The CDR3 DNA sequence: TGTGCCAGCAGCCCAGGGACAGGGCGGGAGACCCAGTACTTC.

The CDR3 region is CASGTYEQYF. As DNA, the CDR3 is TGTGCCTCTGGAACCTACGAGCAGTACTTC. The chain recombines TRBV30 with TRBJ2-7, with D unresolved. Trimming left V 7 bases short and J 2 bases short, with 6 bases between. The CDR3 totals 10 residues. The V gene's germline CDR1 is GTSNPN and CDR2 SVGIG (reference sequence). The full variable domain, in which reference TRBV30 and TRBJ2-7 provide the parts outside the CDR3, is SQTIHQWPATLVQPVGSPLSLECTVEGTSNPNLYWYRQAAGRGLQLLFYSVGIGQISSEVPQNLSASRPQDRQFILSSKKLLLSDSGFYLCASGTYEQYFGPGTRLTVT.